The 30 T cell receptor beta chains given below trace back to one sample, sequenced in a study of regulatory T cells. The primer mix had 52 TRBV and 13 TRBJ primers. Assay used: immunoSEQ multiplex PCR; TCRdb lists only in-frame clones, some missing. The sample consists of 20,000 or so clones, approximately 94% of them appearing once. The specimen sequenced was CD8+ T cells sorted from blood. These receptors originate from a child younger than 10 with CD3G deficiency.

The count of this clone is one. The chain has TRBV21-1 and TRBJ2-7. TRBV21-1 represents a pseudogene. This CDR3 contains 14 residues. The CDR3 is CASSKGRGAYEQYF. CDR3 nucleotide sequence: TGTGCCAGCAGCAAGGGTAGAGGGGCCTACGAGCAGTACTTC.

CDR3 amino acids: CASSKFGRDTQYF. CDR3 nucleotides: TGTGCCAGCAGCAAGTTCGGGAGAGATACGCAGTATTTT. The chain is built from TRBV13 and TRBJ2-3; possible D gene TRBD2, 6 bases. The V gene's germline CDR1 is PRHDT and CDR2 FYEKMQ (reference sequence). Trimming took 5 bases from V and 5 from J, leaving 11 bases between them. CDR3 size: 13 residues.

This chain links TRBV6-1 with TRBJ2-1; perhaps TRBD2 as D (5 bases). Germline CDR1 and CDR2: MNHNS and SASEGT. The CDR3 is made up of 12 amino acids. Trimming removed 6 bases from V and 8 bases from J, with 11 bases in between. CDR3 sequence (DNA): TGTGCCAGCAGAGCACTGCGGGATGAGCAGTTCTTC. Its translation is CASRALRDEQFF.

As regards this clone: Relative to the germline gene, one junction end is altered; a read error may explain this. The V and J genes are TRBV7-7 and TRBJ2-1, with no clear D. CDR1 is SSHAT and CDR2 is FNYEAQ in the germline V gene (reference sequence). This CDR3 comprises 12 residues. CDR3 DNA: TGTGCTAGCAGCTTAGTCCGCGACGAGCAGTTCTTC. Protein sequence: CASSLVRDEQFF.

For the CDR3, the DNA is TGTGCCAGCAGGCAGGGGTTCACTGAAGCTTTCTTT. Its translation: CASRQGFTEAFF. The chain recombines TRBV6-1 with TRBJ1-1; perhaps TRBD1 as D (6 bases). CDR1 and CDR2 from the germline V gene are MNHNS and SASEGT. Trimming shortened V by 6 bases and J by 4 bases, and 9 bases separated the two germline ends. The CDR3 spans 12 residues.

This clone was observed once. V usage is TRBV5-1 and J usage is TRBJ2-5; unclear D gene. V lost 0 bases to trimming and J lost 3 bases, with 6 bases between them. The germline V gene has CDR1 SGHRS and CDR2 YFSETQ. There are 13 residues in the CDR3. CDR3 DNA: TGCGCCAGCAGCTTGGCCCCGAAAGAGACCCAGTACTTC. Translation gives CASSLAPKETQYF. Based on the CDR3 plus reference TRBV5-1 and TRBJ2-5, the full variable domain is KAGVTQTPRYLIKTRGQQVTLSCSPISGHRSVSWYQQTPGQGLQFLFEYFSETQRNKGNFPGRFSGRQFSNSRSEMNVSTLELGDSALYLCASSLAPKETQYFGPGTRLLVL.

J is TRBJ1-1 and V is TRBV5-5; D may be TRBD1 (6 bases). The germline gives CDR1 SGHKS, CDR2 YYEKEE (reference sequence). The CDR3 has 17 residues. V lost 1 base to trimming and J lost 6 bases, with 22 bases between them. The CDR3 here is CASSLLSRFRGKSEAFF. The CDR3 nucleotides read TGTGCCAGCAGCTTGTTGTCGAGGTTCAGGGGAAAATCTGAAGCTTTCTTT.

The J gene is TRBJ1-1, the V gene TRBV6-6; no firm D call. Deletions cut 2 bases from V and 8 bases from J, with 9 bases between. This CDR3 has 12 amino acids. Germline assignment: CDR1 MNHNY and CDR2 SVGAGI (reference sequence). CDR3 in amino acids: CASSYAHAEAFF. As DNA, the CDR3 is TGTGCCAGCAGTTACGCTCATGCGGAAGCTTTCTTT.

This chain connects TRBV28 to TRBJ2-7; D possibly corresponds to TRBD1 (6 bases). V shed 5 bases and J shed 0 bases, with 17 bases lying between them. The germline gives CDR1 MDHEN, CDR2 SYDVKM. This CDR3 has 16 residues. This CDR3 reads CASSRVQGTGSYEQYF. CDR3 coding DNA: TGTGCCAGCAGTAGGGTACAGGGTACGGGCTCCTACGAGCAGTACTTC.

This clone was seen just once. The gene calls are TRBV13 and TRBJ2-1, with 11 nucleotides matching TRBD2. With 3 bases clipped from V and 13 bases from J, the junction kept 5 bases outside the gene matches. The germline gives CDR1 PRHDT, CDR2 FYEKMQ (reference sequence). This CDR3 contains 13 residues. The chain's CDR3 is CASSFGLAGPQFF. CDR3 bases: TGTGCCAGCAGCTTTGGACTAGCGGGCCCTCAGTTCTTC.

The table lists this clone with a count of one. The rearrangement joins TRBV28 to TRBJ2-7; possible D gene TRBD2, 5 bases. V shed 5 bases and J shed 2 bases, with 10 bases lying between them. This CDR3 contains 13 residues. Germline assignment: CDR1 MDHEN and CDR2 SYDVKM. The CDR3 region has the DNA TGTGCCAGCAGTCCAGCGGCGACCTACGAGCAGTACTTC. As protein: CASSPAATYEQYF.

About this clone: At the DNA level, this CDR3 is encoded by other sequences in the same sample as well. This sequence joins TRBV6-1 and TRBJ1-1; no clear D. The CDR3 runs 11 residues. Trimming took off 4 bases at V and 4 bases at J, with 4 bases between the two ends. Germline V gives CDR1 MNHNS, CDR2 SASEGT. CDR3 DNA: TGTGCCAGCAGTGGGGGCACTGAAGCTTTCTTT. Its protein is CASSGGTEAFF.

CDR3 in amino acids: CASSVVGGDEQFF. The CDR3, as DNA: TGTGCCAGCAGTGTAGTGGGTGGGGATGAGCAGTTCTTC. The chain combines TRBV6-1 with TRBJ2-1, with D hard to call. The CDR3 length is 13 residues. Germline loops: CDR1 MNHNS, CDR2 SASEGT. The germline V and J ends were trimmed by 4 bases and 8 bases, with 12 bases remaining between them.

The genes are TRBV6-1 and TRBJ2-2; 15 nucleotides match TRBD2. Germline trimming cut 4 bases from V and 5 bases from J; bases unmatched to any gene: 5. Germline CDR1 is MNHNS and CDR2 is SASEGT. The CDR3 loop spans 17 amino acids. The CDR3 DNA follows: TGTGCCAGCAGTGGGACTAGCGGGAGGGCTGGTACCGGGGAGCTGTTTTTT. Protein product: CASSGTSGRAGTGELFF.

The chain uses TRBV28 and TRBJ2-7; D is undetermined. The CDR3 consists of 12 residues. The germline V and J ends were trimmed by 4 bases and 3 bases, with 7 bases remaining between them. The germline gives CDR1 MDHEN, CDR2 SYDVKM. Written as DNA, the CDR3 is TGTGCCAGCAGTTACACAGACTACGAGCAGTACTTC. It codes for CASSYTDYEQYF.

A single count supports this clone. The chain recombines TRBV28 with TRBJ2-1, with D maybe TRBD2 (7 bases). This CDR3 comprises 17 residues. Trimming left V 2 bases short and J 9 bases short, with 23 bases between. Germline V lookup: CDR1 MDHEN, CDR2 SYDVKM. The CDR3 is CASSLAVLPGGGGEQFF. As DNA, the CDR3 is TGTGCCAGCAGTTTAGCAGTCCTCCCGGGGGGAGGGGGTGAGCAGTTCTTC.

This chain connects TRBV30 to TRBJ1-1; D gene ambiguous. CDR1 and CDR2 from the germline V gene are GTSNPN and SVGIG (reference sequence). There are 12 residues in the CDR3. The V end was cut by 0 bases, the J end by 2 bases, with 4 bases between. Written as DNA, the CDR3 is TGTGCCTGGAGTGTAGCCAACACTGAAGCTTTCTTT. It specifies CAWSVANTEAFF.

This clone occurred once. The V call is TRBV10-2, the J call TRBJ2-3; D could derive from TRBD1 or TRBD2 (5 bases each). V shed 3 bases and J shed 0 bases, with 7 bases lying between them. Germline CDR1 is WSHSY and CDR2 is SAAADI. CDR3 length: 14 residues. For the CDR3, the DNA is TGCGCCAGCAGTGAAAGGGACAGCACAGATACGCAGTATTTT. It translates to CASSERDSTDTQYF.

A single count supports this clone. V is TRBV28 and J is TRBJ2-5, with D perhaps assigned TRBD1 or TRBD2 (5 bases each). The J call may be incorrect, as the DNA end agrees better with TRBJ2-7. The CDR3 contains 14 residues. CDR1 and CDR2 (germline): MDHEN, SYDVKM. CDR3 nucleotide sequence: TGTGCCAGCAGTACCCGGGACCACCTTTACGAGCAGTACTTC. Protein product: CASSTRDHLYEQYF.

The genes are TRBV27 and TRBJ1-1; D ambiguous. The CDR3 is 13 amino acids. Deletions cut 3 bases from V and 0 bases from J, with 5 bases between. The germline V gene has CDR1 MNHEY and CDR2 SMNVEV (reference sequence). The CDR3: CASSFTMNTEAFF. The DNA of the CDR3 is TGTGCCAGCAGTTTTACGATGAACACTGAAGCTTTCTTT.

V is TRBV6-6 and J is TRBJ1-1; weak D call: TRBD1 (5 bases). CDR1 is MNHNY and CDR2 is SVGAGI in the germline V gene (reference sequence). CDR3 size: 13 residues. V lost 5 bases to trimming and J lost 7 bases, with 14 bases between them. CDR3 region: CASSPRGPGEAFF. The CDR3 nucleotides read TGTGCCAGCAGTCCAAGGGGCCCCGGTGAAGCTTTCTTT.

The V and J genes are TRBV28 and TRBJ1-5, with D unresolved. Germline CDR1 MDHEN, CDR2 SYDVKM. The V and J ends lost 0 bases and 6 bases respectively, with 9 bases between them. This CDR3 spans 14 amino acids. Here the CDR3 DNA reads TGTGCCAGCAGTTTATGGGGAGTAGGTCAGCCCCAGCATTTT. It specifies CASSLWGVGQPQHF.

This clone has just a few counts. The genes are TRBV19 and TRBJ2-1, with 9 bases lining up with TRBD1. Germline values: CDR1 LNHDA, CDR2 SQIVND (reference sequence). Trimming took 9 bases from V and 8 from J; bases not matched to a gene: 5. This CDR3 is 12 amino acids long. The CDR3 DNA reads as TGTGCCAGCGCGGGACAGGGACATGAGCAGTTCTTC. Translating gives CASAGQGHEQFF.

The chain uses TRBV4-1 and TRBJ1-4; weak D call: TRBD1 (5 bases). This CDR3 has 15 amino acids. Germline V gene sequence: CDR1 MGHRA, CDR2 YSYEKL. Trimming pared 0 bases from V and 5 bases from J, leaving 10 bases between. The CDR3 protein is CASSQDGQGNEKLFF. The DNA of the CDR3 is TGCGCCAGCAGCCAAGATGGGCAGGGAAATGAAAAACTGTTTTTT.

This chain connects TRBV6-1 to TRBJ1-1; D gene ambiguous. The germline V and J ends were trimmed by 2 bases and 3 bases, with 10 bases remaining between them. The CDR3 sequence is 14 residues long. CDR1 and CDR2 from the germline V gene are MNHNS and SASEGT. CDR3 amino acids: CASSELYWDTEAFF. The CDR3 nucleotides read TGTGCCAGCAGTGAATTATATTGGGACACTGAAGCTTTCTTT.

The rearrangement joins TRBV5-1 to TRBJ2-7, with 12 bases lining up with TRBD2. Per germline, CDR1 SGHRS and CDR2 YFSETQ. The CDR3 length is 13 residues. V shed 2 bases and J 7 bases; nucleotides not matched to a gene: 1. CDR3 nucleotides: TGCGCCAGCAGCTTCGGACTAGCGGGAGAGCAGTACTTC. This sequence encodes CASSFGLAGEQYF.

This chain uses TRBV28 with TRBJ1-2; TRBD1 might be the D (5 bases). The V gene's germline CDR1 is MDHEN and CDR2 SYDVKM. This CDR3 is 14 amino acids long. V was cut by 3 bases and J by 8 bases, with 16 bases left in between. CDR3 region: CASSFIQGVEGYTF. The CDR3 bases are TGTGCCAGCAGTTTCATTCAGGGCGTGGAAGGCTACACCTTC.

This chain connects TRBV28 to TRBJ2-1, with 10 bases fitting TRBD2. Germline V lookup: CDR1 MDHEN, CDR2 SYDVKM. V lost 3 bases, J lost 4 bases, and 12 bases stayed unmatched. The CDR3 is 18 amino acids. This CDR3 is CASSLPAAGGPGYNEQFF. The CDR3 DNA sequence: TGTGCCAGCAGTTTGCCCGCAGCGGGAGGGCCGGGGTACAATGAGCAGTTCTTC.

CDR3 coding DNA: TGTGCCAGCAGTTCACCTTGGACAACCCAGATGGGACAGCCCCAGCATTTT. This gives the protein CASSSPWTTQMGQPQHF. The rearrangement joins TRBV28 to TRBJ1-5, with D possibly matching TRBD1 (5 bases). CDR1 MDHEN and CDR2 SYDVKM come from the germline V gene. This CDR3 is built from 17 residues. The V and J ends lost 4 bases and 7 bases respectively, with 23 bases between them.

CDR3 coding DNA: TGTGCCAGTAGTGTGTGGACTGGGGAGACCCAGTACTTC. Amino acids: CASSVWTGETQYF. This sequence joins TRBV19 and TRBJ2-5; TRBD2 might be the D (5 bases). The CDR3 has 13 amino acids. V was shortened by 5 bases and J by 5 bases, with 12 bases between the two germline ends. From germline, CDR1 is LNHDA and CDR2 SQIVND (reference sequence).